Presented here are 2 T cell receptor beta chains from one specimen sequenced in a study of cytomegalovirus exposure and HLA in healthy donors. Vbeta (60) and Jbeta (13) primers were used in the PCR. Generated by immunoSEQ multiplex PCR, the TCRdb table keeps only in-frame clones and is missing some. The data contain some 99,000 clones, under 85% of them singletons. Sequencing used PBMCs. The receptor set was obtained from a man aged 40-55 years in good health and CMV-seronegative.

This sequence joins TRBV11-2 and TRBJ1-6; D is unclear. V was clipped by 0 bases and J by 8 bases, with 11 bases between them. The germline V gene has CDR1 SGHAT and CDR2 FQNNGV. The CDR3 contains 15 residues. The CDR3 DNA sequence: TGTGCCAGCAGCTTAGAACCGGGGAAGTATTCACCCCTCCACTTT. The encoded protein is CASSLEPGKYSPLHF.

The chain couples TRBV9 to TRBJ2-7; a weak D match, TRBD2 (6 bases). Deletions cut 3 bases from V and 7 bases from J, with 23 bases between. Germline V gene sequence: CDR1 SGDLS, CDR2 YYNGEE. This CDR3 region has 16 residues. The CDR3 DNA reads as TGTGCCAGCAGCGCAAGAATGGGCGGGGCGGCCGGGGAGCAGTACTTC. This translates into CASSARMGGAAGEQYF.